Listed below are T cell receptor beta chains from one sample, sequenced in a study of somatic mutations in cytotoxic T cells in rheumatoid arthritis. Libraries were prepared by immunoSEQ multiplex PCR; TCRdb keeps only in-frame clonotypes and omits some of them. The sample shows fewer than 20,000 clones, roughly 80% of them seen only once. Sequencing used CD8+ T cells sorted from blood. The receptors stem from an adult with rheumatoid arthritis. Each CDR3 is given with its conserved first and last residue. Fields, in order: CDR3 protein, CDR3 DNA, CDR3 length, J gene, clone size, V gene, D gene. The D gene is left open where the match is weak. Clone size appears in some rows only: once, few, many, or a class for an expanded clone.

cdr3_aa: CSVFEGYGYTF; cdr3_nt: TGCAGTGTTTTTGAGGGGTATGGCTACACCTTC; cdr3_length: 11; j_call: TRBJ1-2; clone_size: .; v_call: TRBV20-1; d_call: .
cdr3_aa: CASSSGTGGNEQFF; cdr3_nt: TGTGCCAGCAGCTCCGGGACAGGGGGGAATGAGCAGTTCTTC; cdr3_length: 14; j_call: TRBJ2-1; clone_size: .; v_call: TRBV27; d_call: TRBD1
cdr3_aa: CASSLNPGNGYTF; cdr3_nt: TGTGCCAGCAGCTTAAATCCGGGAAATGGCTACACCTTC; cdr3_length: 13; j_call: TRBJ1-2; clone_size: .; v_call: TRBV7-8; d_call: .
cdr3_aa: CASSIPGDSNQPQHF; cdr3_nt: TGTGCCAGTAGTATTCCCGGAGATAGCAATCAGCCCCAGCATTTT; cdr3_length: 15; j_call: TRBJ1-5; clone_size: .; v_call: TRBV19; d_call: .
cdr3_aa: CASSAAWGLGETQYF; cdr3_nt: TGTGCCAGCAGTGCCGCGTGGGGGTTGGGGGAGACCCAGTACTTC; cdr3_length: 15; j_call: TRBJ2-5; clone_size: .; v_call: TRBV6-1; d_call: .
cdr3_aa: CASRLAGGQTSYEQYF; cdr3_nt: TGCGCCAGCAGGCTAGCGGGGGGGCAGACCTCCTACGAGCAGTACTTC; cdr3_length: 16; j_call: TRBJ2-7; clone_size: .; v_call: TRBV5-1; d_call: TRBD2
cdr3_aa: CASTPTSGGVSTDTQYF; cdr3_nt: TGTGCCAGCACTCCGACTAGCGGGGGAGTCAGCACAGATACGCAGTATTTT; cdr3_length: 17; j_call: TRBJ2-3; clone_size: .; v_call: TRBV27; d_call: TRBD2
cdr3_aa: CASSLNFPSGYNEQFF; cdr3_nt: TGTGCCAGCAGCTTGAACTTCCCTAGCGGCTACAATGAGCAGTTCTTC; cdr3_length: 16; j_call: TRBJ2-1; clone_size: .; v_call: TRBV5-5; d_call: TRBD2
cdr3_aa: CASSEGTIEKLFF; cdr3_nt: TGTGCCAGCAGTGAAGGGACAATTGAAAAACTGTTTTTT; cdr3_length: 13; j_call: TRBJ1-4; clone_size: .; v_call: TRBV6-1; d_call: .
cdr3_aa: CAISEAPGAEAFF; cdr3_nt: TGTGCCATCAGTGAAGCCCCGGGGGCTGAAGCTTTCTTT; cdr3_length: 13; j_call: TRBJ1-1; clone_size: .; v_call: TRBV10-3; d_call: .
cdr3_aa: CASLRTGGNEQFF; cdr3_nt: TGTGCCAGCCTTAGGACAGGGGGGAATGAGCAGTTCTTC; cdr3_length: 13; j_call: TRBJ2-1; clone_size: .; v_call: TRBV4-2; d_call: TRBD1
cdr3_aa: CASSQALPGGNSPLHF; cdr3_nt: TGTGCCAGCAGCCAAGCTCTACCGGGGGGCAATTCACCCCTCCACTTT; cdr3_length: 16; j_call: TRBJ1-6; clone_size: .; v_call: TRBV14; d_call: .
cdr3_aa: CASSKSRGSDDTQYF; cdr3_nt: TGTGCCAGCAGCAAATCACGGGGAAGCGACGATACGCAGTATTTT; cdr3_length: 15; j_call: TRBJ2-3; clone_size: few; v_call: TRBV4-2; d_call: .
cdr3_aa: CASSVGLSGAPSYEQYF; cdr3_nt: TGTGCCAGCAGCGTAGGGTTATCAGGGGCCCCCTCCTACGAGCAGTACTTC; cdr3_length: 17; j_call: TRBJ2-7; clone_size: .; v_call: TRBV9; d_call: .